The 18 T cell receptor beta chains reported below all come from one sample, sequenced in a study of cytomegalovirus exposure and HLA in healthy donors. The primer mix had 60 Vbeta and 13 Jbeta primers. Measured with immunoSEQ multiplex PCR; TCRdb has only the in-frame clones, and not every one. The table includes about 120,000 clones, about four fifths detected once. What was sequenced was PBMCs. These receptors were taken from a female donor in good health and CMV-seropositive.

The chain carries TRBV5-5 and TRBJ1-5, with TRBD1 matching over 7 bases. V lost 0 bases, J lost 5 bases, and 8 bases stayed unmatched. CDR1 is SGHKS and CDR2 is YYEKEE in the germline V gene (reference sequence). There are 16 residues in the CDR3. The CDR3 region has the DNA TGTGCCAGCAGCTTGGTAGGCAGGGGGTGGGATCAGCCCCAGCATTTT. Its protein is CASSLVGRGWDQPQHF.

Only one count was recorded for this clone. The CDR3 sequence is CASSLGAVSHYEQYF. DNA for the CDR3: TGTGCCAGCAGCTTAGGGGCAGTTTCCCACTACGAGCAGTACTTC. The chain combines TRBV11-2 with TRBJ2-7; D gene unclear. The CDR3 totals 15 residues. Trimming cost V 1 base and J 3 bases, with 13 bases left between them. Germline V lookup: CDR1 SGHAT, CDR2 FQNNGV.

This clone was recorded a few times. The chain carries TRBV9 and TRBJ1-2; tentatively, D is TRBD1 (5 bases). V was trimmed by 4 bases and J by 2 bases, leaving 12 bases between them. CDR1 is SGDLS, CDR2 YYNGEE, per germline. The CDR3 runs to 14 residues. CDR3: CASSPTGTNYGYTF. The CDR3 DNA sequence: TGTGCCAGCAGCCCAACAGGCACCAACTATGGCTACACCTTC.

This clone was observed a few times. This sequence joins TRBV5-1 and TRBJ1-1; 7 positions match TRBD1. Looked up from germline, CDR1 is SGHRS and CDR2 is YFSETQ. V shed 3 bases, J shed 1 base, and the junction held 3 bases outside the gene matches. This CDR3 spans 14 amino acids. This CDR3 reads CASSYGTANTEAFF. DNA of the CDR3: TGCGCCAGCAGCTACGGGACAGCGAACACTGAAGCTTTCTTT.

The gene calls are TRBV14 and TRBJ2-5, with TRBD1 identical over 7 bases. With V trimmed by 2 bases and J by 8 bases, 5 bases remained unmatched. The CDR3 length is 13 residues. CDR1 is SGHDN, CDR2 FVKESK, per germline. In DNA, the CDR3 is TGTGCCAGCAGCCAAAGACAGGGAGTTACCCAGTACTTC. It codes for CASSQRQGVTQYF. The full variable domain, rest sourced from reference TRBV14 and TRBJ2-5, is EAGVTQFPSHSVIEKGQTVTLRCDPISGHDNLYWYRRVMGKEIKFLLHFVKESKQDESGMPNNRFLAERTGGTYSTLKVQPAELEDSGVYFCASSQRQGVTQYFGPGTRLLVL.

This chain joins TRBV4-2 and TRBJ2-3, with 7 bases that match TRBD1. J lost 2 bases, V lost 0 bases, and 8 bases had no gene match. The germline CDR1 and CDR2 sequences are LGHNA and YNFKEQ. The CDR3 runs to 17 residues. The CDR3 DNA follows: TGTGCCAGCAGCCAAGACCCAGGGGGACGGGTCACAGATACGCAGTATTTT. Protein sequence: CASSQDPGGRVTDTQYF.

This chain links TRBV18 with TRBJ1-6, with D perhaps matching TRBD1 (5 bases). The length of the CDR3 is 16 residues. Germline V lookup: CDR1 KGHSH, CDR2 LQKENI. V was shortened by 3 bases and J by 9 bases, with 18 bases between the two germline ends. The CDR3 nucleotides are TGTGCCAGCTCACCGGTAGACAGTGGAGGGAGTTCACCCCTCCACTTT. Encoded protein: CASSPVDSGGSSPLHF.

J is TRBJ1-6 and V is TRBV5-6; perhaps TRBD1 as D (6 bases). Trimming cost V 0 bases and J 6 bases, with 10 bases left between them. The CDR3 has 15 amino acids. Germline V gene lookup returns CDR1 SGHDT and CDR2 YYEEEE. The DNA for the CDR3 is TGTGCCAGCAGCTTGGGAAGACAGGCTAATTCACCCCTCCACTTT. The encoded protein is CASSLGRQANSPLHF.

The gene calls are TRBV7-9 and TRBJ2-5; 7 nucleotides align to TRBD1. The CDR3 spans 14 residues. The ends lost 5 bases at V and 4 bases at J; junction bases unmatched: 7. CDR1 and CDR2 (germline): SEHNR, FQNEAQ (reference sequence). The CDR3 bases are TGTGCCAGCAGCGCCCGGGACAGTCCAGAGACCCAGTACTTC. Protein sequence: CASSARDSPETQYF.

The chain uses TRBV28 and TRBJ1-3; no definite D call. V was clipped by 5 bases and J by 0 bases, with 23 bases between them. The CDR3 runs to 19 residues. CDR1 is MDHEN, CDR2 SYDVKM, per germline. CDR3 nucleotide sequence: TGTGCCAGCAGTCATAGAAGAGGGCTGACCCCTAGCTCTGGAAACACCATATATTTT. Translating it yields CASSHRRGLTPSSGNTIYF.

The gene calls are TRBV5-1 and TRBJ2-7; D is undetermined. Germline assignment: CDR1 SGHRS and CDR2 YFSETQ. Trimming cost V 0 bases and J 6 bases, with 7 bases left between them. The CDR3 spans 12 residues. The CDR3 loop is CASSLDWSEQYF. The CDR3 bases are TGCGCCAGCAGCTTGGATTGGAGCGAGCAGTACTTC.

The rearrangement joins TRBV10-2 to TRBJ2-1; TRBD2 matches at 10 bases. This CDR3 region has 15 residues. Germline V CDR1 and CDR2: WSHSY, SAAADI. V lost 2 bases, J lost 5 bases, and 3 bases stayed unmatched. CDR3 coding DNA: TGCGCCAGCAGTGAGCCCAGCGGGGGGGACAATGAGCAGTTCTTC. Translating gives CASSEPSGGDNEQFF.

The chain recombines TRBV5-1 with TRBJ1-2; D may be TRBD1 (6 bases). The germline gives CDR1 SGHRS, CDR2 YFSETQ. The CDR3 runs 13 residues. Trimming removed 4 bases from V and 8 bases from J, with 15 bases in between. The CDR3 bases are TGCGCCAGCAGCAGAGACAGGATTGGGGGCTACACCTTC. This sequence encodes CASSRDRIGGYTF.

The chain links TRBV28 to TRBJ2-7, with TRBD1 as a possible D gene (5 bases). Trimming shortened V by 6 bases and J by 3 bases, and 15 bases separated the two germline ends. This CDR3 contains 14 residues. CDR1 is MDHEN, CDR2 SYDVKM, per germline. CDR3 loop: CASRTTAPNYEQYF. CDR3 coding DNA: TGTGCCAGCAGGACGACAGCTCCAAACTACGAGCAGTACTTC.

The genes are TRBV6-6 and TRBJ1-2; 8 bases are shared with TRBD1. Unmatched junction bases numbered 10, after V lost 5 bases and J lost 5 bases. Germline V gives CDR1 MNHNY, CDR2 SVGAGI (reference sequence). The CDR3 is 15 amino acids. CDR3 amino acids: CASSPQTGAPYGYTF. DNA for the CDR3: TGTGCCAGCAGTCCCCAGACAGGGGCGCCTTATGGCTACACCTTC.

The chain carries TRBV18 and TRBJ1-2; perhaps TRBD1 as D (6 bases). The CDR3 covers 13 residues. From germline, CDR1 is KGHSH and CDR2 LQKENI. V was pared by 6 bases and J by 1 base, with 9 bases between. The chain's CDR3 is CASSSGDNYGYTF. The DNA for the CDR3 is TGTGCCAGCTCTTCAGGGGATAACTATGGCTACACCTTC.

The chain recombines TRBV27 with TRBJ2-2; 7 nucleotides align to TRBD2. Germline trimming cut 2 bases from V and 0 bases from J; bases unmatched to any gene: 9. The CDR3 covers 18 residues. The germline CDR1 and CDR2 sequences are MNHEY and SMNVEV (reference sequence). Here the CDR3 reads CASSLAAGEPANTGELFF. The CDR3 coding sequence is TGTGCCAGCAGTTTAGCGGCGGGGGAGCCTGCGAACACCGGGGAGCTGTTTTTT.

The V call is TRBV10-2, the J call TRBJ2-2; 7 bases line up with TRBD1. CDR3 length: 13 amino acids. Trimming took 6 bases from V and 6 from J; bases not matched to a gene: 4. CDR1 is WSHSY and CDR2 is SAAADI in the germline V gene. CDR3: CASSLRGPGELFF. The CDR3 DNA reads as TGCGCCAGCAGCCTGAGGGGGCCCGGGGAGCTGTTTTTT.